These T cell receptor beta chains were read from a single sample in a study of long-term antiretroviral therapy in people with HIV. The protocol was immunoSEQ multiplex PCR, while the TCRdb copy is restricted to in-frame clones and leaves out a portion. The sample records 25,000 to 35,000 clones, around 97% being singletons. Material: unsorted PBMCs, obtained 6.9 years after starting antiretroviral therapy. Receptors originate from a man aged 30 to 45 with HIV. The CDR3 runs from the conserved cysteine through the conserved F or W. Each record gives: clone size, V gene, D gene, J gene, CDR3 protein, CDR3 DNA. A D gene is named only where the DNA matches it firmly. Expanded clones get a size class; other rows say once, few or many, or leave the size out.

-	TRBV7-9	TRBD1	TRBJ1-2	CASSPPEGADYGYTF	TGTGCCAGCAGCCCTCCGGAGGGGGCGGACTATGGCTACACCTTC
once	TRBV6-6	TRBD2	TRBJ2-1	CASSYPGLERYNEQFF	TGTGCCAGCAGTTACCCGGGACTAGAGAGGTATAATGAGCAGTTCTTC
-	TRBV25-1	TRBD1	TRBJ2-5	CASSEWDRQETQYF	TGTGCCAGCAGTGAGTGGGACAGACAAGAGACCCAGTACTTC
-	TRBV4-2	-	TRBJ1-2	CASSQDEDYGYTF	TGTGCCAGCAGCCAAGATGAGGACTATGGCTACACCTTC
once	TRBV7-3	TRBD1	TRBJ2-7	CASSLDGTGGEQYF	TGTGCCAGCAGCTTAGATGGGACAGGGGGCGAGCAGTACTTC
-	TRBV2	-	TRBJ2-1	CASSRIPSYNEQFF	TGTGCCAGCAGTCGGATCCCTTCCTACAATGAGCAGTTCTTC
-	TRBV9	TRBD1	TRBJ2-3	CASSVGTGGDTQYF	TGTGCCAGCAGCGTAGGGACAGGGGGAGATACGCAGTATTTT
-	TRBV6-5	-	TRBJ2-1	CASSSQGPSSYNEQFF	TGTGCCAGCAGTTCCCAGGGCCCAAGCTCCTACAATGAGCAGTTCTTC
-	TRBV6-5	-	TRBJ1-5	CASSYSRDKNQPQHF	TGTGCCAGCAGTTACTCGAGGGACAAAAATCAGCCCCAGCATTTT
-	TRBV5-4	TRBD2	TRBJ2-5	CASSLLGLAAQETQYF	TGTGCCAGCAGCTTGTTGGGACTAGCGGCCCAAGAGACCCAGTACTTC
-	TRBV2	-	TRBJ2-3	CASTGTLGPGGTDTQYF	TGTGCCAGCACCGGGACACTCGGCCCCGGTGGCACAGATACGCAGTATTTT